The rows below give T cell receptor beta chains drawn from one sample of a study of blood T cell repertoires in COVID-19. Sequencing used immunoSEQ multiplex PCR; TCRdb keeps in-frame clones, though not all of them. The table records some 200,000 clones, 80% to 90% of them present only once. Sequencing input: peripheral blood. The receptors stem from a human donor in a cohort sampled during active COVID-19. Both conserved end residues are part of each CDR3. D genes are given only for firm matches. Not all rows give a size; the values are once, few, many and, for expanded clones, a class.

j_gene | d_gene | v_gene | abundance | CDR3aa | CDR3nt
TRBJ2-1 | . | TRBV12-3/TRBV12-4 | . | CATCSYNEQFF | TGTGCCACGTGCTCCTACAATGAGCAGTTCTTC
TRBJ2-1 | . | TRBV5-1 | . | CATSWSFGHNEQFF | TGCGCCACCTCTTGGTCTTTTGGCCACAATGAGCAGTTCTTC
TRBJ1-2 | . | TRBV6-1 | . | CASSEIGGYGYTF | TGTGCCAGCAGTGAGATAGGGGGCTATGGCTACACCTTC
TRBJ2-3 | . | TRBV5-1 | many | CASSSGQTSTDTQYF | TGCGCCAGCAGCTCTGGACAGACTAGCACAGATACGCAGTATTTT
TRBJ2-5 | . | TRBV7-7 | . | CASSPGTGMGETQYF | TGTGCCAGCAGTCCCGGAACCGGGATGGGGGAGACCCAGTACTTC
TRBJ2-7 | . | TRBV6-5 | once | CATSRATNYEQYF | TGTGCCACATCCCGCGCTACCAACTACGAGCAGTACTTC
TRBJ2-2 | . | TRBV19 | few | CASSKTGALNTGELFF | TGTGCCAGTAGTAAGACGGGAGCCCTGAACACCGGGGAGCTGTTTTTT
TRBJ1-2 | . | TRBV20-1 | few | CSASPANYGYTF | TGCAGTGCTAGTCCGGCTAACTATGGCTACACCTTC
TRBJ2-5 | . | TRBV6-5 | once | CASSNQRNGETQYF | TGTGCCAGCAGCAATCAGAGGAACGGGGAGACCCAGTACTTC
TRBJ2-1 | TRBD2 | TRBV5-1 | . | CASSLVVGRFGSYNEQFF | TGCGCCAGCAGCTTGGTGGTCGGGAGGTTCGGCTCCTACAATGAGCAGTTCTTC
TRBJ2-5 | TRBD1 | TRBV11-2 | once | CASSLYGDRDETQYF | TGTGCCAGCAGCCTCTACGGAGACAGGGACGAGACCCAGTACTTC
TRBJ2-7 | TRBD2 | TRBV6-4 | . | CASRISQETSGRPYEQYF | TGTGCCAGCAGGATTAGCCAGGAGACTAGCGGGAGACCATACGAGCAGTACTTC
TRBJ2-2 | . | TRBV18 | . | CASSPGTGSNTGELFF | TGTGCCAGCTCACCGGGCACAGGGTCGAACACCGGGGAGCTGTTTTTT
TRBJ2-1 | TRBD2 | TRBV18 | . | CASSPRGTGMTSGGYNEQFF | TGTGCCAGCTCACCAAGAGGTACAGGGATGACTAGCGGGGGCTACAATGAGCAGTTCTTC
TRBJ2-5 | TRBD2 | TRBV5-1 | . | CASSSRVGGETQYF | TGCGCCAGCAGCTCCAGGGTGGGGGGGGAGACCCAGTACTTC
TRBJ1-1 | . | TRBV28 | . | CASSFYGTEAFF | TGTGCCAGCAGTTTTTACGGCACTGAAGCTTTCTTT
TRBJ2-4 | TRBD2 | TRBV11-2 | . | CASTPTPGGGGFQYF | TGTGCCAGCACCCCCACCCCGGGAGGGGGAGGTTTTCAGTACTTC
TRBJ2-1 | TRBD2 | TRBV5-1 | . | CASSFPSGSRDEQFF | TGCGCCAGCAGCTTCCCTAGCGGGAGCAGAGATGAGCAGTTCTTC
TRBJ2-2 | TRBD2 | TRBV2 | . | CATYPGGGAGELFF | TGTGCCACCTACCCTGGGGGGGGTGCCGGGGAGCTGTTTTTT